Shown below are 29 T cell receptor beta chains from a single sample sequenced in a study of spatial heterogeneity in lung cancer. Time point here: blood at routine non-recurrence follow-up after resection. Unsorted tumor, nontumor lung tissue or cryopreserved PBMC supplied the whole RNA. TCRdb used MiXCR to reprocess the 5' RACE reads, holding one entry per CDR3 protein. Of about 120,000 distinct CDR3 sequences in the sample, 10% to 15% were seen once. This specimen was PBMCs, taken at follow-up. Receptors were obtained from a male donor with early-stage non-small cell lung cancer.

This clonotype was picked up a small number of times. This chain connects TRBV6-6 to TRBJ2-3, with D uncertain. In germline, CDR1 is MNHNY, CDR2 SVGAGI (reference sequence). V was trimmed by 6 bases and J by 0 bases, leaving 10 bases between them. The CDR3 contains 14 residues. The CDR3 sequence is CASRILDSTDTQYF. In nucleotides, the CDR3 is TGTGCCAGCAGGATTTTGGATAGCACAGATACGCAGTATTTT.

This clonotype was observed a handful of times. The chain carries TRBV4-2 and TRBJ2-1; possibly TRBD2 for D (5 bases). Germline V lookup: CDR1 LGHNA, CDR2 YNFKEQ. This CDR3 comprises 13 residues. Trimming left V 2 bases short and J 10 bases short, with 12 bases between. CDR3 in DNA: TGTGCCAGCAGCCAATTTAGCGAGCGGGAGCAGTTCTTC. Translation gives CASSQFSEREQFF.

This clonotype showed up just a few times. CDR3 DNA sequence: TGTGCCAGCAGCCAAGCTCGAAACACCATATATTTT. Its protein is CASSQARNTIYF. The chain recombines TRBV3-1 with TRBJ1-3; D remains ambiguous. Per germline, CDR1 LGHDT and CDR2 YNNKEL (reference sequence). The CDR3 has 12 amino acids. Trimming pared 1 base from V and 5 bases from J, leaving 3 bases between.

V usage is TRBV20-1 and J usage is TRBJ1-1; no clear D. Germline V gene lookup returns CDR1 DFQATT and CDR2 SNEGSKA (reference sequence). This CDR3 spans 12 amino acids. The germline V and J ends were trimmed by 0 bases and 0 bases, with 2 bases remaining between them. CDR3 DNA sequence: TGCAGTGCTAGAGATCTGAACACTGAAGCTTTCTTT. Protein product: CSARDLNTEAFF.

V usage is TRBV14 and J usage is TRBJ1-6; D gene unclear. CDR3 length: 13 amino acids. CDR1 and CDR2 from the germline V gene are SGHDN and FVKESK. The V and J ends lost 3 bases and 9 bases respectively, with 9 bases between them. The CDR3 spells CASSHDFGSPLHF. The CDR3 nucleotides read TGTGCCAGCAGCCATGACTTTGGTTCACCCCTCCACTTT.

This clonotype showed up many times. As DNA, the CDR3 is TGCAGCGTTGAAGGGAATGGGGGCCACCAGGTGGACTATGGCTACACCTTC. Its translation: CSVEGNGGHQVDYGYTF. The V gene is TRBV29-1, the J gene TRBJ1-2; D is possibly TRBD1 (6 bases). V lost 1 base to trimming and J lost 3 bases, with 21 bases between them. This CDR3 region has 17 residues. From germline, CDR1 is SQVTM and CDR2 ANQGSEA.

The chain is built from TRBV11-3 and TRBJ2-3; perhaps TRBD1 as D (6 bases). V was pared by 4 bases and J by 2 bases, with 13 bases between. Germline assignment: CDR1 SGHNT and CDR2 YENEEA. This CDR3 has 15 residues. The CDR3 DNA reads TGTGCCAGCAGCTCAGGACAGTACTTCACAGATACGCAGTATTTT. Protein sequence: CASSSGQYFTDTQYF.

This clonotype was recorded at least ten times. The rearrangement joins TRBV11-2 to TRBJ2-5; TRBD2 agrees at 13 bases. The length of the CDR3 is 16 residues. CDR1 is SGHAT, CDR2 FQNNGV, per germline. Unmatched junction bases numbered 4, after V lost 5 bases and J lost 1 base. CDR3 sequence: CASSPRTSGSQETQYF. The CDR3 DNA follows: TGTGCCAGCAGCCCCAGGACTAGCGGGAGCCAAGAGACCCAGTACTTC.

Many counts were recorded for this clonotype. This sequence joins TRBV5-1 and TRBJ1-6; a weak D match, TRBD1 (5 bases). V shed 4 bases and J shed 5 bases, with 13 bases lying between them. Germline assignment: CDR1 SGHRS and CDR2 YFSETQ. The CDR3 runs to 15 residues. The DNA for the CDR3 is TGCGCCAGCAGCAAAGAAGGGACGAATAATTCACCCCTCCACTTT. Its translation: CASSKEGTNNSPLHF.

This clonotype came up many times. V is TRBV28 and J is TRBJ1-5, with D perhaps TRBD1 (5 bases). Looked up from germline, CDR1 is MDHEN and CDR2 is SYDVKM. The CDR3 extends over 13 amino acids. Trimming shortened V by 6 bases and J by 7 bases, and 13 bases separated the two germline ends. CDR3 amino acids: CASREGSWQPQHF. As DNA, the CDR3 is TGTGCCAGCAGGGAGGGGTCGTGGCAGCCCCAGCATTTT.

This chain connects TRBV7-2 to TRBJ2-3, with D unresolved. V gave up 6 bases and J gave up 0 bases, with 10 bases separating them. Germline V gene sequence: CDR1 SGHTA, CDR2 FQGNSA. The CDR3 has 14 amino acids. The CDR3 sequence: CASRSATSTDTQYF. The CDR3 DNA sequence: TGTGCCAGCAGGTCTGCAACTAGCACAGATACGCAGTATTTT.

At least ten counts were recorded for this clonotype. V is TRBV11-2 and J is TRBJ1-4; D remains ambiguous. The V and J ends lost 2 bases and 6 bases respectively, with 7 bases between them. Germline loops: CDR1 SGHAT, CDR2 FQNNGV. The CDR3 contains 13 residues. The CDR3 here is CASSLRTDEKLFF. CDR3 DNA sequence: TGTGCCAGCAGCTTAAGGACTGATGAAAAACTGTTTTTT.

This sequence joins TRBV12-3 or TRBV12-4 and TRBJ2-7; TRBD1 agrees at 7 bases. The CDR3 extends over 14 amino acids. V shed 5 bases and J 3 bases; nucleotides not matched to a gene: 7. CDR3: CASSPRGIIYEQYF. In DNA form, the CDR3 reads TGTGCCAGCAGTCCCAGGGGGATAATCTACGAGCAGTACTTC.

The chain is built from TRBV10-3 and TRBJ2-2, with TRBD1 matching over 10 bases. The V gene end was trimmed by 4 bases and the J gene end by 5 bases; junction bases not matched to a gene: 4. Germline CDR1 ENHRY, CDR2 SYGVKD. The length of the CDR3 is 15 residues. CDR3 in amino acids: CAISAGTGATGELFF. The CDR3, as DNA: TGTGCCATCAGTGCTGGGACAGGGGCTACCGGGGAGCTGTTTTTT.

The genes are TRBV19 and TRBJ2-2; 9 bases line up with TRBD1. The CDR3 is 18 amino acids. Germline V gene lookup returns CDR1 LNHDA and CDR2 SQIVND (reference sequence). The V gene end was trimmed by 0 bases and the J gene end by 5 bases; junction bases not matched to a gene: 10. CDR3 DNA sequence: TGTGCCAGTAGTATAGACCTCACAGGGGGCGCGAGGACCGGGGAGCTGTTTTTT. As protein: CASSIDLTGGARTGELFF. Supplemented by reference TRBV19 and TRBJ2-2, the full variable domain reads DGGITQSPKYLFRKEGQNVTLSCEQNLNHDAMYWYRQDPGQGLRLIYYSQIVNDFQKGDIAEGYSVSREKKESFPLTVTSAQKNPTAFYLCASSIDLTGGARTGELFFGEGSRLTVL.

This clonotype was seen at least ten times. The chain recombines TRBV27 with TRBJ2-7; 11 positions match TRBD1. The CDR3 is 16 residues long. CDR1 and CDR2 from the germline V gene are MNHEY and SMNVEV (reference sequence). The V segment lost 5 bases and the J segment 6 bases; nucleotides outside the gene matches: 12. CDR3 amino acids: CASSRTPGTGGSEQYF. DNA of the CDR3: TGTGCCAGCAGTCGTACCCCCGGGACAGGGGGTTCCGAGCAGTACTTC.

The table lists this clonotype with many counts. The genes are TRBV29-1 and TRBJ2-2; 7 nucleotides agree with TRBD1. Germline loops: CDR1 SQVTM, CDR2 ANQGSEA. The CDR3 spans 13 residues. V shed 4 bases, J shed 6 bases, and the junction held 5 bases outside the gene matches. CDR3 amino acids: CSVGQGRAGELFF. Here the CDR3 DNA reads TGCAGCGTTGGACAGGGTCGGGCCGGGGAGCTGTTTTTT.

This clonotype appeared many times. The rearrangement links TRBV29-1 to TRBJ2-3, with D possibly being TRBD2 (5 bases). Germline CDR1 SQVTM, CDR2 ANQGSEA. The CDR3 extends over 17 amino acids. Trimming took off 2 bases at V and 2 bases at J, with 20 bases between the two ends. CDR3 coding DNA: TGCAGCGTTGAATTGGGGTTGGCGGTGGAGGACACAGATACGCAGTATTTT. The encoded protein is CSVELGLAVEDTDTQYF.

This clonotype was counted a few times. V is TRBV29-1 and J is TRBJ2-4; unclear D gene. Germline CDR1 is SQVTM and CDR2 is ANQGSEA. The CDR3 runs to 13 residues. V dropped 7 bases and J dropped 8 bases, with 18 bases sitting between them. The CDR3 DNA is TGCAGCGCCACCGACACAAGGGCGCACATTCAGTACTTC. Amino acids: CSATDTRAHIQYF.

This clonotype was seen only a few times. The chain is built from TRBV5-5 and TRBJ2-7; TRBD1 matches 7 bases. The CDR3 has 13 residues. Per germline, CDR1 SGHKS and CDR2 YYEKEE (reference sequence). Trimming cost V 1 base and J 6 bases; bases outside gene matches: 4. Written as DNA, the CDR3 is TGTGCCAGCAGCTTGACAGGGGCCTCCGAGCAGTACTTC. Its translation is CASSLTGASEQYF.

This clonotype appeared a few times. CDR3 region: CASSRAENIQYF. As DNA, the CDR3 is TGTGCCAGCTCACGGGCTGAAAACATTCAGTACTTC. The V gene is TRBV18, the J gene TRBJ2-4; D call uncertain. The length of the CDR3 is 12 residues. Germline CDR1 KGHSH, CDR2 LQKENI. V lost 4 bases and J lost 5, with 6 bases in between.

This clonotype has a handful of counts. This chain joins TRBV20-1 and TRBJ2-7, with 7 nucleotides matching TRBD2. The CDR3 covers 12 residues. Looked up from germline, CDR1 is DFQATT and CDR2 is SNEGSKA (reference sequence). V trimming: 4 bases; J trimming: 5 bases; junction bases outside the gene matches: 5. CDR3 sequence reads: CSAIERGDEQYF. As DNA, the CDR3 is TGCAGTGCTATAGAGCGGGGCGACGAGCAGTACTTC.

There are a few counts of this clonotype. CDR3 bases: TGTGCCAGCAGCCAACAGTCTAACTATGGCTACACCTTC. Translation: CASSQQSNYGYTF. V is TRBV14 and J is TRBJ1-2; D gene unclear. In germline, CDR1 is SGHDN, CDR2 FVKESK. Deletions cut 2 bases from V and 0 bases from J, with 4 bases between. The CDR3 extends over 13 amino acids.

As to this clonotype: A read error may produce the germline difference seen at one junction end. This chain connects TRBV2 to TRBJ2-2, with TRBD1 identical over 9 bases. The CDR3 totals 14 residues. CDR1 and CDR2 from the germline V gene are SNHLY and FYNNEI. The CDR3 spells CASSGDRVSGELFF. Written as DNA, the CDR3 is TGTGCCAGCAGTGGGGACAGGGTCTCCGGAGAGCTGTTTTTT.

This clonotype was seen only a few times. The genes are TRBV2 and TRBJ2-2; D is unresolved. CDR1 is SNHLY, CDR2 FYNNEI, per germline. Trimming pared 7 bases from V and 4 bases from J, leaving 4 bases between. The CDR3 runs to 11 residues. CDR3 nucleotides: TGTGCCAGCAAGGTCACCGGGGAGCTGTTTTTT. Protein product: CASKVTGELFF.

This clonotype appeared a few times. The rearrangement links TRBV11-3 to TRBJ1-2; 10 nucleotides agree with TRBD1. The CDR3 covers 13 residues. Trimming removed 8 bases from V and 6 bases from J; junction bases left unmatched: 6. Germline assignment: CDR1 SGHNT and CDR2 YENEEA. CDR3 coding DNA: TGTGCCAGCGGTTCGACAGGGGGCAATGGCTACACCTTC. It is translated as CASGSTGGNGYTF.

There are many counts of this clonotype. This rearrangement joins TRBV13 to TRBJ2-5, with 8 bases lining up with TRBD1. This CDR3 is built from 15 residues. V lost 4 bases to trimming and J lost 3 bases; unmatched junction nucleotides: 7. CDR1 and CDR2 (germline): PRHDT, FYEKMQ (reference sequence). CDR3 in DNA: TGTGCCAGCAGCTCGGCCGGACAGGGAAAAGAGACCCAGTACTTC. This gives the protein CASSSAGQGKETQYF.

A few counts support this clonotype. The chain recombines TRBV7-9 with TRBJ1-1, with 7 bases lining up with TRBD1. Germline lookup yields CDR1 SEHNR and CDR2 FQNEAQ (reference sequence). J gave up 0 bases and V 8 bases, and 3 bases lay outside the gene matches. The CDR3 spans 13 residues. The CDR3 DNA reads TGTGCCAGCCAGGGGGGGATGAACACTGAAGCTTTCTTT. Protein: CASQGGMNTEAFF.

On this clonotype itself: A read error may produce the germline difference seen at one junction end. This chain uses TRBV7-7 with TRBJ2-5; D gene unclear. This CDR3 spans 11 amino acids. Germline values: CDR1 SSHAT, CDR2 FNYEAQ (reference sequence). The CDR3 sequence: CASSSSETQYF. The CDR3 DNA reads as TGTGCTAGCAGCTCCTCGGAGACCCAGTACTTC.